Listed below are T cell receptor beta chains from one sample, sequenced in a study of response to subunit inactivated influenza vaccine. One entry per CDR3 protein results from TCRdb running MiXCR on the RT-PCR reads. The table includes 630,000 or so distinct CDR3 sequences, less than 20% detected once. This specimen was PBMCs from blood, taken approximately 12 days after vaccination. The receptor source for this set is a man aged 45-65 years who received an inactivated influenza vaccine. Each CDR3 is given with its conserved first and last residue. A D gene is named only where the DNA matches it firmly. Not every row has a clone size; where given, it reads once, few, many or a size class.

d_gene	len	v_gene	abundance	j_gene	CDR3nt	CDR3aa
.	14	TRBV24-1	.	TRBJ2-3	TGTGCCACCAGGGAGGTAGGGGACACAGATACGCAGTATTTT	CATREVGDTDTQYF
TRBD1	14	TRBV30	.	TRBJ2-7	TGTGCCTGGAGTTTTGTAGGGGGCGGCTACGAGCAGTACTTC	CAWSFVGGGYEQYF
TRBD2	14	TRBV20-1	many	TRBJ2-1	TGCAGTGCTCGGATAGCGGGGGGGCTAAATGAGCAGTTCTTC	CSARIAGGLNEQFF
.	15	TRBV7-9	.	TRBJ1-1	TGTGCCAGCAGCTTAATAAACGGGTGGAACACTGAAGCTTTCTTT	CASSLINGWNTEAFF
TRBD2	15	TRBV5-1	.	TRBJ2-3	TGCGCCAGCAGCTTGAGTAGCGGGGTGGCAGATACGCAGTATTTT	CASSLSSGVADTQYF
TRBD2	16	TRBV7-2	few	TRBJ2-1	TGTGCCAGCAGCTTAACGGTAGCGGGGGTGAACAATGAGCAGTTCTTC	CASSLTVAGVNNEQFF
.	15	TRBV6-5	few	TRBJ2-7	TGTGCCAGCAGTTACGGGACTTTTCCCTCCTACGAGCAGTACTTC	CASSYGTFPSYEQYF
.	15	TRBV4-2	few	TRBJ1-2	TGTGCCAGCAGCCAAGAAAAAGCAGGGGTTGGAGGCTACACCTTC	CASSQEKAGVGGYTF
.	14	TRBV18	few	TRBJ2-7	TGTGCCAGCTCACCAGGACCGACGATCTACGAGCAGTACTTC	CASSPGPTIYEQYF
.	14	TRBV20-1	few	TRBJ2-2	TGCAGTGCAATTAGCGGAGGCCGGACCGGGGAGCTGTTTTTT	CSAISGGRTGELFF
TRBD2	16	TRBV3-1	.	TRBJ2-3	TGTGCCAGCAGCCAAGACCTAGCGGGGGGTTGGGATACGCAGTATTTT	CASSQDLAGGWDTQYF
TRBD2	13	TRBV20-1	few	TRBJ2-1	TGCAGTGCCCCCGAAGCGGGAGGAAATGAGCAGTTCTTC	CSAPEAGGNEQFF
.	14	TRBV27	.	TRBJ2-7	TGTGCCAGCAGTTTTGAGGGTCTTGGCTACGAGCAGTACTTC	CASSFEGLGYEQYF
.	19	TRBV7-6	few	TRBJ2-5	TGTGCCAGCAGCTTAGCGCTAAGGGGGATGGCGAAGTACCAAGAGACCCAGTACTTC	CASSLALRGMAKYQETQYF
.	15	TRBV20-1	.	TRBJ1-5	TGCAGTGCTAGAGATCTCAAGGGAGTCAATCAGCCCCAGCATTTT	CSARDLKGVNQPQHF
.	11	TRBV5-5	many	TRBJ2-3	TGTGCCAGCAGCTTGCAGGGTACGCAGTATTTT	CASSLQGTQYF
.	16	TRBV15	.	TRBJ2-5	TGTGCCACCAGCAGAGGTAGACGGGGAGAGGGGGAGACCCAGTACTTC	CATSRGRRGEGETQYF
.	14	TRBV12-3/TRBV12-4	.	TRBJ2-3	TGTGCCAGCATCGAGGACAGTAGCACAGATACGCAGTATTTT	CASIEDSSTDTQYF
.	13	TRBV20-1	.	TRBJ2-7	TGCAGTGCTAACTTCGGGGTAACCTACGAGCAGTACTTC	CSANFGVTYEQYF
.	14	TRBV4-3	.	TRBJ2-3	TGCGCCAGCAGCCAAGACCCCCAGACAGATACGCAGTATTTT	CASSQDPQTDTQYF
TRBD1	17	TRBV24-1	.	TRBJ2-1	TGTGCCACCAGCGACTCTTCTCCGGGACAGGGGTACAATGAGCAGTTCTTC	CATSDSSPGQGYNEQFF
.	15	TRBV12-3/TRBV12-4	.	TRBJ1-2	TGTGCCAGCAGCACTCGGGGACGGGGGGGCTGGGGCTACACCTTC	CASSTRGRGGWGYTF
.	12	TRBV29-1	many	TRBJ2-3	TGCAGCGTTCTTAGTCAGGCAGATACGCAGTATTTT	CSVLSQADTQYF
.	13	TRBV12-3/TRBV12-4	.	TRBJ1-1	TGTGCCAGCAGTTATCAGAGGAACACTGAAGCTTTCTTT	CASSYQRNTEAFF
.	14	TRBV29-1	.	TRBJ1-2	TGCAGCGTTGCTATAGACGCGCAAATTTATGGCTACACCTTC	CSVAIDAQIYGYTF
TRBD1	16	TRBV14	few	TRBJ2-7	TGTGCCAGCAGCCATTTTCGGGGGACAGGGATGGGCGAGCAGTACTTC	CASSHFRGTGMGEQYF
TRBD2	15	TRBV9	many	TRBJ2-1	TGTGCCAGCAGCGTTAGCGGGAGGGCCTACAATGAGCAGTTCTTC	CASSVSGRAYNEQFF
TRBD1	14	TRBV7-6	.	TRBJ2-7	TGTGCCAGCAGCGTGGGGACAGAGGGCTACGAGCAGTACTTC	CASSVGTEGYEQYF
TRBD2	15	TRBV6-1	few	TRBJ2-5	TGTGCCAGCAGAACTAGCGGGAGGGCCAGAGAGACCCAGTACTTC	CASRTSGRARETQYF
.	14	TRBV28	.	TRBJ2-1	TGTGCCAGCAGTGTCCCAGTAGGATACAATGAGCAGTTCTTC	CASSVPVGYNEQFF
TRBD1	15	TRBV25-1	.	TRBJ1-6	TGTGCCAGCAGGCCGGGACAGCCCTATAATTCACCCCTCCACTTT	CASRPGQPYNSPLHF
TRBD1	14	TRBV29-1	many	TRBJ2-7	TGCAGCGTTGCTGCGACAGGGGGCTCCTACGAGCAGTACTTC	CSVAATGGSYEQYF
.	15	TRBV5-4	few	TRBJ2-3	TGTGCCAGCAGCCCCATGAGCTACCCGGGAGATACGCAGTATTTT	CASSPMSYPGDTQYF
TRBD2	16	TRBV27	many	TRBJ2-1	TGTGCCAGCAGTTTATACGGGGGGGCCGGGAACAATGAGCAGTTCTTC	CASSLYGGAGNNEQFF
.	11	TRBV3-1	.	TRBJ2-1	TGTGCCAGCAGCCAATCGTCCGAGCAGTTCTTC	CASSQSSEQFF
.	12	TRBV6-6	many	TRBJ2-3	TGTGCCAGTCTTTCTAGCTGGGATACGCAGTATTTT	CASLSSWDTQYF
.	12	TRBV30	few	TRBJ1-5	TGTGCCTGGAGTGTATCATTAGGACCCCAGCATTTT	CAWSVSLGPQHF
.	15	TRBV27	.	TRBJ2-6	TGTGCCAGCAGTTTTGGGATCTCTGGGGCCAACGTCCTGACTTTC	CASSFGISGANVLTF
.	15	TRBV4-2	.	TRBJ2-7	TGTGCCAGCAGCCAAGATGGCGGGGACGCCTACGAGCAGTACTTC	CASSQDGGDAYEQYF
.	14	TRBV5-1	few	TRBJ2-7	TGCGCCAGCAGCTTAGGGACTGCCTCCCACGAGCAGTACTTC	CASSLGTASHEQYF
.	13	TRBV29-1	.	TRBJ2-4	TGCAGCGTTGAGGGCAGAGCCAAAAACATTCAGTACTTC	CSVEGRAKNIQYF
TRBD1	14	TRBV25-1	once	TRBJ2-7	TGTGCCAGCAGTGACCGGGACAGGGGGCTTGAGCAGTACTTC	CASSDRDRGLEQYF
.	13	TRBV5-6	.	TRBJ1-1	TGTGCCAGCAGCTTGGCGGAAGCCACTGAAGCTTTCTTT	CASSLAEATEAFF
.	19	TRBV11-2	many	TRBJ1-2	TGTGCCAGCAGCTTTTTTAGTCTTACGGGCAGGGCTTACGTCTATGGCTACACCTTC	CASSFFSLTGRAYVYGYTF
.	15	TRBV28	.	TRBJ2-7	TGTGCCAGCACGGTGGGGCCGTCAGCCCTCTACGAGCAGTACTTC	CASTVGPSALYEQYF
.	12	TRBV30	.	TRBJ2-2	TGTGCCTGGGCAGACAACACCGGGGAGCTGTTTTTT	CAWADNTGELFF